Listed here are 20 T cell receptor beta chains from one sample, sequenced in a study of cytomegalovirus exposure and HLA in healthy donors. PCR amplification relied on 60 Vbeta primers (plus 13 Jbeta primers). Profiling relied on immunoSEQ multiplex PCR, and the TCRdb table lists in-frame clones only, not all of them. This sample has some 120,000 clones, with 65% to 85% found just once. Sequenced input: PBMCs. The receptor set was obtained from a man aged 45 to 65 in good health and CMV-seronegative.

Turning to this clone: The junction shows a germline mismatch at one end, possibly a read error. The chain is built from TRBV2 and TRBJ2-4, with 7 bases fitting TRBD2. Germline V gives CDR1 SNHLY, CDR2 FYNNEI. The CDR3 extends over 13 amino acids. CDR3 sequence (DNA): TGTGCCAGCAGTGACCCCCCCGGGAGGACTCCTGACTTC. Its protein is CASSDPPGRTPDF.

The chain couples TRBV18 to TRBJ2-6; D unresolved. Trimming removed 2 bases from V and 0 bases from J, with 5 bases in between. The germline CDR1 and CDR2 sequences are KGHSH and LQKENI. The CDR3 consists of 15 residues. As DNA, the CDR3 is TGTGCCAGCTCACCAGTGAGCTCTGGGGCCAACGTCCTGACTTTC. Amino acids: CASSPVSSGANVLTF.

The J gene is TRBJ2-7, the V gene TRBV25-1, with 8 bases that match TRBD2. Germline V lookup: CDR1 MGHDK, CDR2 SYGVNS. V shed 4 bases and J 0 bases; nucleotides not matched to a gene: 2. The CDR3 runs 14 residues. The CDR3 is CASSVSGSSYEQYF. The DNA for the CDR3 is TGTGCCAGCAGTGTCAGCGGGAGCTCCTACGAGCAGTACTTC.

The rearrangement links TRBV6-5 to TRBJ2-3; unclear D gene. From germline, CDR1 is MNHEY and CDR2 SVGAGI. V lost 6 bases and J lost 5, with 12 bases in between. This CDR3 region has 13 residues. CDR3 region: CASSSNRGDTQYF. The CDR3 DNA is TGTGCCAGCAGCAGTAATCGCGGAGATACGCAGTATTTT.

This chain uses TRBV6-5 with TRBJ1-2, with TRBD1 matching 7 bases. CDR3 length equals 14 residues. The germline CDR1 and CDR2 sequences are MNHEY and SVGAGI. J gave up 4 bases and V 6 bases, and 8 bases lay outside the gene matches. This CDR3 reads CASRVSRDSYGYTF. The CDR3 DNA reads TGTGCCAGCAGAGTTTCCCGGGACAGCTATGGCTACACCTTC.

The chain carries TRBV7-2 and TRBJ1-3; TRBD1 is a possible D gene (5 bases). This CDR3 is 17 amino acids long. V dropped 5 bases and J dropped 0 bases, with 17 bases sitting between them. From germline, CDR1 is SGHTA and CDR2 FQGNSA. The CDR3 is CASSPLGPSSSGNTIYF. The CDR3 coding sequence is TGTGCCAGCAGCCCACTGGGGCCTAGTAGCTCTGGAAACACCATATATTTT.

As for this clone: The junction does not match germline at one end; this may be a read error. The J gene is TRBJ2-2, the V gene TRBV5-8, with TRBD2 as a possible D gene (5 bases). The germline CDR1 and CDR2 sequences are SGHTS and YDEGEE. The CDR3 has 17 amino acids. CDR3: CAGSHRLRLTNTGELFF. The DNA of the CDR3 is TGTGCCGGCAGCCACCGACTGAGACTAACGAACACCGGGGAGCTGTTTTTT.

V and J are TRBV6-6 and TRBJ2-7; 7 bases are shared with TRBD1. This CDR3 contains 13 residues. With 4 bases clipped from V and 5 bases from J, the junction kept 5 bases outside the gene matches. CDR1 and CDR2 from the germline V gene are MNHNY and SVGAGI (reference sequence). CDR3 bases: TGTGCCAGCAGTTTGCAGGGGGAAGACGAGCAGTACTTC. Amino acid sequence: CASSLQGEDEQYF.

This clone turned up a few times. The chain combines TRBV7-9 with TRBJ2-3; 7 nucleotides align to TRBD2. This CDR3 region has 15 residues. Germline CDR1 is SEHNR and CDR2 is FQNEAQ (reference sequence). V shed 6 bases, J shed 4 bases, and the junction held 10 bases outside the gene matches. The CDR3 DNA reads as TGTGCCAGCAGGCCGTCGGGAGCGGGATCAGATACGCAGTATTTT. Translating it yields CASRPSGAGSDTQYF.

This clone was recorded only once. The CDR3 sequence is CASGPGTGEAEAFF. DNA for the CDR3: TGCGCCAGCGGGCCCGGGACAGGGGAGGCTGAAGCTTTCTTT. V gene TRBV23-1 combines with J gene TRBJ1-1, with 10 bases lining up with TRBD1. TRBV23-1 is identified as an open reading frame with a role that is uncertain. V trimming: 8 bases; J trimming: 6 bases; junction bases outside the gene matches: 9. CDR3 length: 14 residues.

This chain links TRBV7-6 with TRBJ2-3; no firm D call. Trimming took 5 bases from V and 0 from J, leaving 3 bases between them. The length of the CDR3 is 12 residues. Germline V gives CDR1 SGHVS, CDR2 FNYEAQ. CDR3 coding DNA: TGTGCCAGCAGCGCGAGCACAGATACGCAGTATTTT. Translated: CASSASTDTQYF.

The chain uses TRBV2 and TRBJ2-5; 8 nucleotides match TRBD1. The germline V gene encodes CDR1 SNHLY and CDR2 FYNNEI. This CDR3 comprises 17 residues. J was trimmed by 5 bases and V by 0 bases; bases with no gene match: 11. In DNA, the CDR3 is TGTGCCAGCAGTGAAGCTAGGGGCAGGGGGCGCCGTGAGACCCAGTACTTC. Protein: CASSEARGRGRRETQYF.

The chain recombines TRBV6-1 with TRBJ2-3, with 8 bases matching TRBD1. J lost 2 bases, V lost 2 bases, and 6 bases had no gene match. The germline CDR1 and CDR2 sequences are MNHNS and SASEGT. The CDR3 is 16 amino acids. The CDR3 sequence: CASSETWTGFTDTQYF. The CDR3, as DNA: TGTGCCAGCAGTGAAACGTGGACAGGGTTCACAGATACGCAGTATTTT.

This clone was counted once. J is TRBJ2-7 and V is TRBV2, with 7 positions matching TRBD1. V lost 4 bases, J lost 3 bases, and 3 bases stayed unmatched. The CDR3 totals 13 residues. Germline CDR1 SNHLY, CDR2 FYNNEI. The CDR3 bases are TGTGCCAGCAGTGGGGACAGCGACTACGAGCAGTACTTC. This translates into CASSGDSDYEQYF.

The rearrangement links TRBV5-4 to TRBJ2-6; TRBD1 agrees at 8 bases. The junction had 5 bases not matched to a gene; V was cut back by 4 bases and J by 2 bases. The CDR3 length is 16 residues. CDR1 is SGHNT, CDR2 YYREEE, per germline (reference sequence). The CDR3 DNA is TGTGCCAGCAGCCTGTTACAGGGGGCTGGGGCCAACGTCCTGACTTTC. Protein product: CASSLLQGAGANVLTF.

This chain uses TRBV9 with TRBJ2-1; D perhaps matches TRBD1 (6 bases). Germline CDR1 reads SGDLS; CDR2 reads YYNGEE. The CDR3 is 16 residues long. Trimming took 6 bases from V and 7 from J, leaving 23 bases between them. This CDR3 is CASTQGSGGAQNEQFF. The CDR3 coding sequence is TGTGCCAGCACTCAAGGGTCTGGGGGCGCCCAGAATGAGCAGTTCTTC. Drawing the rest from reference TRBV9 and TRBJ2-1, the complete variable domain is DSGVTQTPKHLITATGQRVTLRCSPRSGDLSVYWYQQSLDQGLQFLIQYYNGEERAKGNILERFSAQQFPDLHSELNLSSLELGDSALYFCASTQGSGGAQNEQFFGPGTRLTVL.

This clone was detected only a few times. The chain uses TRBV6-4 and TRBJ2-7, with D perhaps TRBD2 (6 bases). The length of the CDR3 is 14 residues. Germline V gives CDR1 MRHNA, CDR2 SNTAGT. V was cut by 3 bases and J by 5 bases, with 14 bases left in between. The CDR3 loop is CASSETRIWDEQYF. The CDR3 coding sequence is TGTGCCAGCAGTGAGACTAGGATCTGGGACGAGCAGTACTTC.

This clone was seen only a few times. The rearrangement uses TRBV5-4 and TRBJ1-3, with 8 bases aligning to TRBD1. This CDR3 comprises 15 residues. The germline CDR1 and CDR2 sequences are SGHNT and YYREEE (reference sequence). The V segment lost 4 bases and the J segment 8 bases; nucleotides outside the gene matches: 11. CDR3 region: CASSHEGQAQDTIYF. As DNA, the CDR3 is TGTGCCAGCAGCCATGAGGGACAGGCACAGGACACCATATATTTT.

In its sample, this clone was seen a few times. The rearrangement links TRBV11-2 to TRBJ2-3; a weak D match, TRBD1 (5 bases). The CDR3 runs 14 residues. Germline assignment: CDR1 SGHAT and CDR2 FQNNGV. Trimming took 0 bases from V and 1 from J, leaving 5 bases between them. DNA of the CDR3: TGTGCCAGCAGCTTAGACAGGGGCACAGATACGCAGTATTTT. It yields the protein CASSLDRGTDTQYF.

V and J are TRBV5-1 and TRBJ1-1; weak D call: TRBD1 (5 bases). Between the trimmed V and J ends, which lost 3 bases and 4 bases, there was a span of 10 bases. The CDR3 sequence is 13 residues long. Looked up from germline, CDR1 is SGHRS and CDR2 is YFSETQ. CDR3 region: CASSSQGSTEAFF. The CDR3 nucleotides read TGCGCCAGCAGCTCCCAGGGCTCCACTGAAGCTTTCTTT.